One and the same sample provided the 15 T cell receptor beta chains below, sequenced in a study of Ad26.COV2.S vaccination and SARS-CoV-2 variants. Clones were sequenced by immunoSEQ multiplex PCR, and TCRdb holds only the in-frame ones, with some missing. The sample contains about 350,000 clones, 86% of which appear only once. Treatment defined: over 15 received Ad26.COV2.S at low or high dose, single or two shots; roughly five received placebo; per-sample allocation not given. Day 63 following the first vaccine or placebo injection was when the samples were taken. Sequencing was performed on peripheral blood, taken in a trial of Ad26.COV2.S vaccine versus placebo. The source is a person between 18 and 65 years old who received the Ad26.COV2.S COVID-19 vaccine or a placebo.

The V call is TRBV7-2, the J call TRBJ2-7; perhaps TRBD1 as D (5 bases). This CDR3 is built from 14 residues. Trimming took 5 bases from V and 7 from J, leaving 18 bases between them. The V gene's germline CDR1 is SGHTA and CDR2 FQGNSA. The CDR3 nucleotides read TGTGCCAGCAGCACGACAGCCTCCTTGGGTGAGCAGTACTTC. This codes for CASSTTASLGEQYF.

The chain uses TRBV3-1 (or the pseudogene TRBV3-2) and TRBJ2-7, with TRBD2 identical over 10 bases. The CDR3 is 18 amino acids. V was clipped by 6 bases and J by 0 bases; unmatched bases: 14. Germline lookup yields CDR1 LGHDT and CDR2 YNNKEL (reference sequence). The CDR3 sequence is CASSPTRGTSAISYEQYF. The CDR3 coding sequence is TGTGCCAGCAGTCCTACAAGGGGGACTAGCGCTATCTCCTACGAGCAGTACTTC.

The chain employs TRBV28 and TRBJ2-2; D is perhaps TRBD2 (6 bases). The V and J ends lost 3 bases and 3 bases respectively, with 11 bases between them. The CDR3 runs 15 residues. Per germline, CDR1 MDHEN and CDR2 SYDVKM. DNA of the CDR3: TGTGCCAGCAGTTTCGCCGGGGAGGACACCGGGGAGCTGTTTTTT. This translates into CASSFAGEDTGELFF.

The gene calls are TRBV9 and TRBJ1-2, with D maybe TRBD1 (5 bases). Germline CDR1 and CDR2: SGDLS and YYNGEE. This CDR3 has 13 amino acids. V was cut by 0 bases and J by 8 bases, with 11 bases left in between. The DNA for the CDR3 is TGTGCCAGCAGCGTAGGGGGGAACTCGGGCTACACCTTC. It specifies CASSVGGNSGYTF.

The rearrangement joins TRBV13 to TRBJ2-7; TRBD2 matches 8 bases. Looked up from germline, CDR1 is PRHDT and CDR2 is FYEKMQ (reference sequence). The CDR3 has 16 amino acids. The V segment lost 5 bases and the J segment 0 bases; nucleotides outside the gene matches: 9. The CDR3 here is CASSGPGLGGSYEQYF. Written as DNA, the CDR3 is TGTGCCAGCAGCGGACCGGGACTAGGAGGCTCCTACGAGCAGTACTTC.

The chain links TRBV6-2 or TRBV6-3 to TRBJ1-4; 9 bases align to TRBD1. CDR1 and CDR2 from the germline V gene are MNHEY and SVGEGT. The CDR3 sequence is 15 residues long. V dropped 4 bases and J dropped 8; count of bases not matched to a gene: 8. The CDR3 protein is CASSSPGTGREKLFF. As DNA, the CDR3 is TGTGCCAGCAGTTCCCCCGGGACAGGGCGGGAAAAACTGTTTTTT.

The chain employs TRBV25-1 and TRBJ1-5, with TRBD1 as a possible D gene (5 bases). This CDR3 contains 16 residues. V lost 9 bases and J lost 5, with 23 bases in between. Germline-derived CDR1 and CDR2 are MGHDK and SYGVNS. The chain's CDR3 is CARFNLGRPPYQPQHF. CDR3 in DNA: TGTGCCAGATTCAACCTGGGACGTCCGCCTTATCAGCCCCAGCATTTT.

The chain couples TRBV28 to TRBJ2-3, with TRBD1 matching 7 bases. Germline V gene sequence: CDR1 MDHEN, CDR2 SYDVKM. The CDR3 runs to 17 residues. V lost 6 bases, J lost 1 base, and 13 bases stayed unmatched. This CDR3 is CASSPRRGKGGTDTQYF. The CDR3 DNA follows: TGTGCCAGCAGCCCTCGCAGGGGGAAGGGTGGCACAGATACGCAGTATTTT.

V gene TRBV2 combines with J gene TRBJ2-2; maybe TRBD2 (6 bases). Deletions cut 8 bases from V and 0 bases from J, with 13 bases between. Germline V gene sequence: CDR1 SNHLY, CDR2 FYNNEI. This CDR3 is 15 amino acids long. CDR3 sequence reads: CASGTGTPNTGELFF. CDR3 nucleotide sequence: TGTGCCAGCGGGACCGGGACTCCGAACACCGGGGAGCTGTTTTTT.

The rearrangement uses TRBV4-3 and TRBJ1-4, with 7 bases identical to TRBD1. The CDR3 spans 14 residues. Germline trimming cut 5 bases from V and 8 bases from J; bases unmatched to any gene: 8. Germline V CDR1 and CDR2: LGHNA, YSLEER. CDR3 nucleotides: TGCGCCAGCAGCAAGGGGCAGGGGGGCGAAAAACTGTTTTTT. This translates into CASSKGQGGEKLFF.

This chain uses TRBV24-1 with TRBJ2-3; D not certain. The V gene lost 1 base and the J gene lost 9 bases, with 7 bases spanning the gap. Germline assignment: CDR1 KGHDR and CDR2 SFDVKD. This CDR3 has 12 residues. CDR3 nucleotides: TGTGCCACCAGTGATTTCGAGGAAACGCAGTATTTT. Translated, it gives CATSDFEETQYF.

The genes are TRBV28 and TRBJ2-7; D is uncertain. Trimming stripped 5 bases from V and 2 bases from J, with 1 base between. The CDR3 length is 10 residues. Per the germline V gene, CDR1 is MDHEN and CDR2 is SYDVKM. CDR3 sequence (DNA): TGTGCCAGCAGTACCTACGAGCAGTACTTC. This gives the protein CASSTYEQYF. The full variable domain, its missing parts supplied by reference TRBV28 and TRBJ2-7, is DVKVTQSSRYLVKRTGEKVFLECVQDMDHENMFWYRQDPGLGLRLIYFSYDVKMKEKGDIPEGYSVSREKKERFSLILESASTNQTSMYLCASSTYEQYFGPGTRLTVT.

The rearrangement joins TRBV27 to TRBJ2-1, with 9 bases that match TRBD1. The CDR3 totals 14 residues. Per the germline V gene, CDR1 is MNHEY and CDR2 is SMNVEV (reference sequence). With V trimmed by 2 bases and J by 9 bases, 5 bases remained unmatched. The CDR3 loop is CASSLAGTGFEQFF. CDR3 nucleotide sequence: TGTGCCAGCAGTTTAGCGGGGACAGGGTTTGAGCAGTTCTTC.

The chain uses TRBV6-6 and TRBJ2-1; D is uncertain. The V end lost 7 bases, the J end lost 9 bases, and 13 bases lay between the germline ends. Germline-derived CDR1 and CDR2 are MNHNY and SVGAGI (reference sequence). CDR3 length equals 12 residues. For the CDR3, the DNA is TGTGCCAGCACCAACAATTTTGTTGAGCAGTTCTTC. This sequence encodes CASTNNFVEQFF.

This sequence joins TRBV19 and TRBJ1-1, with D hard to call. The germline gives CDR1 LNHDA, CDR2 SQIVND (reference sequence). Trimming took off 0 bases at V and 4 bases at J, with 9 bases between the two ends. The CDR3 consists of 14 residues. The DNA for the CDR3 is TGTGCCAGTAGTATAGATGGGGAAGGCACTGAAGCTTTCTTT. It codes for CASSIDGEGTEAFF.